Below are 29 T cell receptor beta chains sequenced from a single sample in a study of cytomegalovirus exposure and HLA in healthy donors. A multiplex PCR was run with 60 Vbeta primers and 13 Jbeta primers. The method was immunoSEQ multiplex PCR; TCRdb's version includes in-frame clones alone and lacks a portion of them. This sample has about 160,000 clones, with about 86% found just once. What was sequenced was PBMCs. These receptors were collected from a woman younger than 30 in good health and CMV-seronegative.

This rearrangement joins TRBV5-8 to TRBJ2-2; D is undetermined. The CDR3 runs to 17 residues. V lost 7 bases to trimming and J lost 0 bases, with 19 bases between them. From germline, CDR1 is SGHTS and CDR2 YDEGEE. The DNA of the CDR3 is TGTGCCAGCGTCAATTTGAGACACTCCTCGAACACCGGGGAGCTGTTTTTT. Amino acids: CASVNLRHSSNTGELFF.

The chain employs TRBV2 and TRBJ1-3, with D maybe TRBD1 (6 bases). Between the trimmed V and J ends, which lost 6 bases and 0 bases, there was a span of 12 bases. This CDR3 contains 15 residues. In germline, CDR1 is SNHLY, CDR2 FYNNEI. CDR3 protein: CASRFQGSSGNTIYF. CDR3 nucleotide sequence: TGTGCCAGCAGATTTCAGGGGTCCTCTGGAAACACCATATATTTT.

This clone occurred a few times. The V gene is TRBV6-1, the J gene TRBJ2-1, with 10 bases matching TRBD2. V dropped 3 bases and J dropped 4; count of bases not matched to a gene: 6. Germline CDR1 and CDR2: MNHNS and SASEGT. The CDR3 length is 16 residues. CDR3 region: CASSDNSGGSYNEQFF. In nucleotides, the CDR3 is TGTGCCAGCAGTGATAATAGCGGGGGGTCTTACAATGAGCAGTTCTTC.

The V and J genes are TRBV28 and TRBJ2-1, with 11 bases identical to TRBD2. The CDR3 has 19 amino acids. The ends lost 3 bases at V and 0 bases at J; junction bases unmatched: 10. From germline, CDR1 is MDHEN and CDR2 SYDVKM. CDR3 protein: CASSFFPSGGPSSYNEQFF. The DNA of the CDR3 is TGTGCCAGCAGTTTTTTTCCTAGCGGGGGGCCTAGCTCCTACAATGAGCAGTTCTTC.

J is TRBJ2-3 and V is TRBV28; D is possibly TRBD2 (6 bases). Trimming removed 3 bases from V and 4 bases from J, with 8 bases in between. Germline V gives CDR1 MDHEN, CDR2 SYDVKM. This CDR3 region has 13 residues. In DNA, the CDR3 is TGTGCCAGCAGTTTCACGGGGGCAGATACGCAGTATTTT. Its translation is CASSFTGADTQYF.

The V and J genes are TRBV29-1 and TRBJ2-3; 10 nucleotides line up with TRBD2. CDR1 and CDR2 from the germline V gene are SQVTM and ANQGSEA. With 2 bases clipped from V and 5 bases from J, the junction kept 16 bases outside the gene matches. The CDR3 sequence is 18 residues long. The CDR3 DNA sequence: TGCAGCGTTGAATTAGTGTCTAGCGGGAGATCGGTTGGAGATACGCAGTATTTT. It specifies CSVELVSSGRSVGDTQYF.

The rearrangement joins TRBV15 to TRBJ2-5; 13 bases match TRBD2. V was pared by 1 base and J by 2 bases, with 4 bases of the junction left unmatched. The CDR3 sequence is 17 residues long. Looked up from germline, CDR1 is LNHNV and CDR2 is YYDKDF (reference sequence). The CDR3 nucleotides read TGTGCCACCAGCAGAGGACTAGCGGGGGGTGGGCAAGAGACCCAGTACTTC. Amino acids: CATSRGLAGGGQETQYF.

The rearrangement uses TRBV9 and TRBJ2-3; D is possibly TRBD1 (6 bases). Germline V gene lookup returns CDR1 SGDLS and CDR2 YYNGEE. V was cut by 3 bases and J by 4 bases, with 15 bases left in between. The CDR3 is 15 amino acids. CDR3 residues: CASSAQGPGPDTQYF. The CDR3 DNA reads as TGTGCCAGCAGCGCTCAGGGGCCCGGCCCAGATACGCAGTATTTT.

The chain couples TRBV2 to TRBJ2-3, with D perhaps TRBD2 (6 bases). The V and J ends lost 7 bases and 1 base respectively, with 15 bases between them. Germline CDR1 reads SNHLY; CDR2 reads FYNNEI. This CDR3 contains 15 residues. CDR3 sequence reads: CASTPLGGGTDTQYF. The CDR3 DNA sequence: TGTGCCAGCACTCCCCTGGGGGGTGGCACAGATACGCAGTATTTT.

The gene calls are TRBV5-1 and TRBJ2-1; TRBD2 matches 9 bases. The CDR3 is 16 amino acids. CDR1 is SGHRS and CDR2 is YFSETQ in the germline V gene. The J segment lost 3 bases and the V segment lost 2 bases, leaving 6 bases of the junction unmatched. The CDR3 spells CASSFILAGHYNEQFF. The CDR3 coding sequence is TGCGCCAGCAGCTTCATCCTAGCGGGGCACTACAATGAGCAGTTCTTC.

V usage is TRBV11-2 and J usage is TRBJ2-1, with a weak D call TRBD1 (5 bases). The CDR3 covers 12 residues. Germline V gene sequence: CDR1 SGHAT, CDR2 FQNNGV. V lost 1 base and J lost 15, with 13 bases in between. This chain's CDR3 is CASSLGQTRGFF. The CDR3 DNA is TGTGCCAGCAGCTTAGGCCAGACAAGGGGGTTCTTC.

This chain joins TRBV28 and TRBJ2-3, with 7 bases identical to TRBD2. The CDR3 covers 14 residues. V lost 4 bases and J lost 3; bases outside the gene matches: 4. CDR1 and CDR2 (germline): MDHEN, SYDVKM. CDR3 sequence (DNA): TGTGCCAGCAGTTGGGGGGAGGGGACAGATACGCAGTATTTT. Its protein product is CASSWGEGTDTQYF.

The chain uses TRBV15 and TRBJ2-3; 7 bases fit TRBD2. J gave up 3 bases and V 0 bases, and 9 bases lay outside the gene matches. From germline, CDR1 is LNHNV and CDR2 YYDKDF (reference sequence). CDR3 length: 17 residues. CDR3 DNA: TGTGCCACCAGCAGAGAAAATATGTTAGCGGGTACAGATACGCAGTATTTT. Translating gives CATSRENMLAGTDTQYF.

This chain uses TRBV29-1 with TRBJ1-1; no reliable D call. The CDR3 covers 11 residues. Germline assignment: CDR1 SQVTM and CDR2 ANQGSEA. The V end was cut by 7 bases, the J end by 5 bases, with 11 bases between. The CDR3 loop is CSADGQTEAFF. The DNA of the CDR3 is TGCAGCGCCGATGGGCAGACTGAAGCTTTCTTT.

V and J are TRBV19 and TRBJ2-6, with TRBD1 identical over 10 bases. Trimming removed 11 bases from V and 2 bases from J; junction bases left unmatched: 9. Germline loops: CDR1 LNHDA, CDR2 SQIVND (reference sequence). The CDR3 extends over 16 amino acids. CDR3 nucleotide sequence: TGTGCCGGTGGGACAGGGGAGGGGACTGGGGCCAACGTCCTGACTTTC. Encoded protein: CAGGTGEGTGANVLTF. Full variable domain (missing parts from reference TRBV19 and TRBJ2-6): DGGITQSPKYLFRKEGQNVTLSCEQNLNHDAMYWYRQDPGQGLRLIYYSQIVNDFQKGDIAEGYSVSREKKESFPLTVTSAQKNPTAFYLCAGGTGEGTGANVLTFGAGSRLTVL.

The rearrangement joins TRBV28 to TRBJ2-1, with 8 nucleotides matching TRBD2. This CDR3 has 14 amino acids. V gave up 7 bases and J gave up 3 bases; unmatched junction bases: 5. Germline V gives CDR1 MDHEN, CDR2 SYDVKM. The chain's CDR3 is CASKSGRSYNEQFF. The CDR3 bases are TGTGCCAGCAAGAGCGGGAGAAGCTACAATGAGCAGTTCTTC.

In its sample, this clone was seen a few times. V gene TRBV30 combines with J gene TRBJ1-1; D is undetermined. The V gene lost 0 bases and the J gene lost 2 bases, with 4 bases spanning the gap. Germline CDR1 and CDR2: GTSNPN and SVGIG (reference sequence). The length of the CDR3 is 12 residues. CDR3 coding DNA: TGTGCCTGGAGTGTAGCCAACACTGAAGCTTTCTTT. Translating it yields CAWSVANTEAFF.

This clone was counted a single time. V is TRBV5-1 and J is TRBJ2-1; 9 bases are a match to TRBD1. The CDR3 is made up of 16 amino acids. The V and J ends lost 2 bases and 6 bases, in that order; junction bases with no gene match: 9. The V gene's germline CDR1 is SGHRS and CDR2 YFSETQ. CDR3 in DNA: TGCGCCAGCAGCTTAAGCACAGGGGGCGCCGGCAATGAGCAGTTCTTC. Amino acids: CASSLSTGGAGNEQFF.

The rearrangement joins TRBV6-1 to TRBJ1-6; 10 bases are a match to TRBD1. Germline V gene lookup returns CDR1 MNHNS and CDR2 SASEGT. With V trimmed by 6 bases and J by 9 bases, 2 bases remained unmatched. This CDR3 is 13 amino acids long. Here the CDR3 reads CASRGQGPSPLHF. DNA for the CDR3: TGTGCCAGCAGGGGACAGGGGCCTTCACCCCTCCACTTT.

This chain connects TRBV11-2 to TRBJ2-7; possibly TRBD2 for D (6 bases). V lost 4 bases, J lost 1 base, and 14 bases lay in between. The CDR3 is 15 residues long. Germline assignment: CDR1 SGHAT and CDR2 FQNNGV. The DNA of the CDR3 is TGTGCCAGCAGCTCAACCCGGGACTCTTCCTACGAGCAGTACTTC. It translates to CASSSTRDSSYEQYF.

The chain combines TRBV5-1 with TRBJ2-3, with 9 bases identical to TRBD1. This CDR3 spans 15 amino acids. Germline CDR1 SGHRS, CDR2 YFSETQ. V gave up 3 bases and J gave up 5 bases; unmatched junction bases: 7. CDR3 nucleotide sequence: TGCGCCAGCAGCTCCGGGACAGGGCAAATAGATACGCAGTATTTT. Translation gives CASSSGTGQIDTQYF.

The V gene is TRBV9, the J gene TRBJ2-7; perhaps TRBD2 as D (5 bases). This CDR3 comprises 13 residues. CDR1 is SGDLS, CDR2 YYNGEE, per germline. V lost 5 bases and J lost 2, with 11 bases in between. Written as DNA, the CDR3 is TGTGCCAGCAGAAGGGAGTCGCCCTACGAGCAGTACTTC. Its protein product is CASRRESPYEQYF.

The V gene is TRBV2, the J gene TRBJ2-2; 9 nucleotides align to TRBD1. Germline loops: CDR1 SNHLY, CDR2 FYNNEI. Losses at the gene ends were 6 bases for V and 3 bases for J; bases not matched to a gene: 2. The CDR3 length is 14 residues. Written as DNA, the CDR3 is TGTGCCAGCAGAGACAGGGGGGACACCGGGGAGCTGTTTTTT. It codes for CASRDRGDTGELFF.

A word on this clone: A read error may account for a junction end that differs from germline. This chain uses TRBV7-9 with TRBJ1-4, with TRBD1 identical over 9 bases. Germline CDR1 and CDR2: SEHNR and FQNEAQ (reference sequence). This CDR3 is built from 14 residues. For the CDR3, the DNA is TGTTCCAGCAGCGCGGGGACAGGGAATGAAAAACTGTTTTTT. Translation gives CSSSAGTGNEKLFF.

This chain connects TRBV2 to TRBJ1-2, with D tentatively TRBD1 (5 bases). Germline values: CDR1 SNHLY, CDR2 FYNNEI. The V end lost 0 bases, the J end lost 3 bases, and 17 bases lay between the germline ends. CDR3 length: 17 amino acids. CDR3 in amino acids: CASSEAYKGRRDYGYTF. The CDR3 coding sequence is TGTGCCAGCAGTGAAGCATATAAGGGGCGCCGTGACTATGGCTACACCTTC.

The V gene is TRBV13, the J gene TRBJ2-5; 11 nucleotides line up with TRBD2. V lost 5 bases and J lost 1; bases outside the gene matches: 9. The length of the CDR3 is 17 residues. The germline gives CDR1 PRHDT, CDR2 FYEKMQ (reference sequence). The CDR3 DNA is TGTGCCAGCAGCCAAAAGCCACTAGCGGGGGTCCAAGAGACCCAGTACTTC. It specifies CASSQKPLAGVQETQYF.

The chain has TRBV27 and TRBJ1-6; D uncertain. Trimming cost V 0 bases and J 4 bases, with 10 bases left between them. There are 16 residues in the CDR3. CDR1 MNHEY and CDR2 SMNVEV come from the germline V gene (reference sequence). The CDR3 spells CASSLSPQAYNSPLHF. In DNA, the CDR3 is TGTGCCAGCAGTTTATCCCCCCAAGCATATAATTCACCCCTCCACTTT.

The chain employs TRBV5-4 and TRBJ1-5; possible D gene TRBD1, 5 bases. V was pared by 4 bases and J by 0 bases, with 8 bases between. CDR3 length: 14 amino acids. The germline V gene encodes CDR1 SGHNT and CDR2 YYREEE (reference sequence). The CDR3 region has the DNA TGTGCCAGCAGCGGGAGGGGTAGCAATCAGCCCCAGCATTTT. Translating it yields CASSGRGSNQPQHF.

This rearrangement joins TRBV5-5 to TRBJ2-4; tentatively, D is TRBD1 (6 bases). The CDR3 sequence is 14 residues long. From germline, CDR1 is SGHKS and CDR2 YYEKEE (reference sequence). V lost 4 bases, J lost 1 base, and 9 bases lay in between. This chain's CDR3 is CASSGDTAKNIQYF. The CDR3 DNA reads TGTGCCAGCAGCGGGGACACGGCCAAAAACATTCAGTACTTC. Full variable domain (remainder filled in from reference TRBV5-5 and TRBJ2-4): DAGVTQSPTHLIKTRGQQVTLRCSPISGHKSVSWYQQVLGQGPQFIFQYYEKEERGRGNFPDRFSARQFPNYSSELNVNALLLGDSALYLCASSGDTAKNIQYFGAGTRLSVL.